These 29 T cell receptor beta chains share one sample of origin, sequenced in a study of T cells after yellow fever vaccination. TCRdb re-called the 5' RACE reads with MiXCR, one entry per CDR3 protein. This sample has about 94,000 distinct CDR3 sequences; 8% to 10% occur once, and the top ten carry roughly 15%. The sample here was CD8+ T cells not binding an NS4B(214-222) dextramer, sorted from PBMCs, taken roughly 14 days after the first yellow fever vaccination. These receptors originate from a man aged 18 to 29 who received the YFV17D yellow fever vaccine.

This clonotype was seen ten or more times. V usage is TRBV29-1 and J usage is TRBJ2-1, with 7 bases matching TRBD2. Germline V CDR1 and CDR2: SQVTM, ANQGSEA. This CDR3 region has 15 residues. V shed 1 base, J shed 2 bases, and the junction held 5 bases outside the gene matches. CDR3 DNA: TGCAGCGTTGAAGTGGCTAGCGGCACCTACAATGAGCAGTTCTTC. Translation: CSVEVASGTYNEQFF.

This clonotype came up a few times. In DNA, the CDR3 is TGTGCCACCGCAGTTACCGGGGCAGGCGAGCAGTACTTC. This sequence encodes CATAVTGAGEQYF. The genes are TRBV19 and TRBJ2-7; possibly TRBD1 or TRBD2 for D (5 bases each). The CDR3 length is 13 residues. V lost 10 bases, J lost 6 bases, and 19 bases lay in between. CDR1 is LNHDA, CDR2 SQIVND, per germline (reference sequence).

This clonotype has a handful of counts. DNA of the CDR3: TGTGCCATCAGTCTCACGGGGCTCTACGAGCAGTACGTC. Encoded protein: CAISLTGLYEQYV. This sequence joins TRBV10-3 and TRBJ2-7; perhaps D is TRBD1 or TRBD2 (5 bases each). V lost 5 bases and J 3 bases, leaving 11 bases between the germline ends. Per germline, CDR1 ENHRY and CDR2 SYGVKD. The CDR3 consists of 13 residues.

This clonotype showed up many times. One junction end does not reproduce the germline sequence, and a read error may be involved. This chain joins TRBV20-1 and TRBJ2-5, with TRBD2 identical over 7 bases. Germline CDR1 and CDR2: DFQATT and SNEGSKA (reference sequence). This CDR3 comprises 12 residues. This CDR3 is CAPMASGETQYF. CDR3 DNA: TGTGCCCCAATGGCTAGCGGAGAGACCCAGTACTTC.

This clonotype was seen a handful of times. The chain is built from TRBV29-1 and TRBJ1-4, with D perhaps TRBD1 (6 bases). The CDR3 covers 13 residues. V lost 5 bases and J lost 0, with 7 bases in between. From germline, CDR1 is SQVTM and CDR2 ANQGSEA. CDR3 in amino acids: CSVRTATNEKLFF. The CDR3 nucleotides are TGCAGCGTTAGGACAGCAACTAATGAAAAACTGTTTTTT.

This chain joins TRBV6-5 and TRBJ1-1, with D unclear. V was shortened by 2 bases and J by 4 bases, with 11 bases between the two germline ends. CDR3 length: 14 residues. The V gene's germline CDR1 is MNHEY and CDR2 SVGAGI. CDR3 bases: TGTGCCAGCAGTTACGTTGGCGAAGGCACTGAAGCTTTCTTT. It translates to CASSYVGEGTEAFF.

This clonotype was seen more than once but under ten times. The V gene is TRBV20-1, the J gene TRBJ2-5; 8 bases match TRBD1. This CDR3 spans 12 amino acids. CDR1 and CDR2 from the germline V gene are DFQATT and SNEGSKA (reference sequence). Germline trimming cut 1 base from V and 5 bases from J; bases unmatched to any gene: 0. The CDR3 is CSARGQGETQYF. In DNA, the CDR3 is TGCAGTGCTAGAGGACAGGGGGAGACCCAGTACTTC.

The J gene is TRBJ2-1, the V gene TRBV5-5, with D possibly matching TRBD1 (6 bases). The CDR3 is 17 amino acids. Trimming stripped 0 bases from V and 8 bases from J, with 21 bases between. In germline, CDR1 is SGHKS, CDR2 YYEKEE (reference sequence). This CDR3 reads CASSLEGSGQGLYEQFF. The CDR3 nucleotides are TGTGCCAGCAGCTTGGAGGGGTCCGGCCAGGGGTTATATGAGCAGTTCTTC.

The chain couples TRBV6-6 to TRBJ2-7; possibly TRBD2 for D (5 bases). Looked up from germline, CDR1 is MNHNY and CDR2 is SVGAGI (reference sequence). Trimming shortened V by 7 bases and J by 0 bases, and 10 bases separated the two germline ends. CDR3 length: 13 residues. CDR3 amino acids: CASTEDYSYEQYF. The CDR3 nucleotides are TGTGCCAGCACGGAGGATTACTCCTACGAGCAGTACTTC.

This clonotype has just a few counts. J is TRBJ2-7 and V is TRBV6-5; 9 bases are a match to TRBD2. CDR3 size: 16 residues. The junction had 7 bases not matched to a gene; V was cut back by 0 bases and J by 4 bases. Germline V gene lookup returns CDR1 MNHEY and CDR2 SVGAGI. CDR3 DNA sequence: TGTGCCAGCAGTTACTCGGCGAGCGGGGGGCGGTACGAGCAGTACTTC. Translating it yields CASSYSASGGRYEQYF.

The chain carries TRBV11-2 and TRBJ2-1, with 8 positions matching TRBD1. Losses at the gene ends were 5 bases for V and 7 bases for J; bases not matched to a gene: 4. CDR3 length: 13 residues. CDR1 is SGHAT and CDR2 is FQNNGV in the germline V gene. CDR3 region: CASSPRTGNEQFF. The CDR3 DNA reads TGTGCCAGCAGCCCTCGGACAGGGAATGAGCAGTTCTTC.

DNA for the CDR3: TGTGCCAGCAGCCCGGGACTAGCGGGGGACCCGGGGGAGACCCAGTACTTC. Its translation: CASSPGLAGDPGETQYF. The chain combines TRBV13 with TRBJ2-5; 14 positions agree with TRBD2. The length of the CDR3 is 17 residues. CDR1 PRHDT and CDR2 FYEKMQ come from the germline V gene (reference sequence). The ends lost 5 bases at V and 5 bases at J; junction bases unmatched: 10.

This clonotype was seen a handful of times. V gene TRBV4-1 combines with J gene TRBJ1-1, with unresolved D. The CDR3 is made up of 15 amino acids. Trimming took off 1 base at V and 3 bases at J, with 12 bases between the two ends. Germline V gene lookup returns CDR1 MGHRA and CDR2 YSYEKL. The CDR3 bases are TGCGCCAGCAGCCAAGTGGGAGGGAGGGACACTGAAGCTTTCTTT. Translating it yields CASSQVGGRDTEAFF.

The chain combines TRBV7-9 with TRBJ2-5; D not resolved. The CDR3 consists of 13 residues. Trimming removed 5 bases at V and 5 bases at J, with 12 bases between. Germline CDR1 SEHNR, CDR2 FQNEAQ (reference sequence). The CDR3 sequence: CASSPASGETQYF. The CDR3 DNA sequence: TGTGCCAGCAGCCCGGCCTCTGGCGAGACCCAGTACTTC. The complete variable domain, with remaining parts taken from reference TRBV7-9 and TRBJ2-5, reads DTGVSQNPRHKITKRGQNVTFRCDPISEHNRLYWYRQTLGQGPEFLTYFQNEAQLEKSRLLSDRFSAERPKGSFSTLEIQRTEQGDSAMYLCASSPASGETQYFGPGTRLLVL.

About this clonotype itself: This may arise from a read error, as a much more abundant clone is one base away. This chain links TRBV21-1 with TRBJ2-3; no check of the table's D call, TRBD2, against the DNA was made. TRBV21-1 is recorded as a pseudogene. The CDR3 consists of 17 residues. The chain's CDR3 is CASSKDPTSVNTDTQYF. The DNA for the CDR3 is TGTGCCAGCAGCAAAGATCCCACTAGCGTCAACACAGATACGCAGTATTTT.

The V call is TRBV6-5, the J call TRBJ2-7, with TRBD1 matching 11 bases. Germline CDR1 and CDR2: MNHEY and SVGAGI. The CDR3 runs 14 residues. Trimming took 5 bases from V and 6 from J; bases not matched to a gene: 6. The CDR3 DNA follows: TGTGCCAGCAGTACTCGGACAGGGGGCAGCGAGCAGTACTTC. Its protein is CASSTRTGGSEQYF.

This clonotype was seen at least ten times. V and J are TRBV11-2 and TRBJ2-2, with 14 positions matching TRBD2. In germline, CDR1 is SGHAT, CDR2 FQNNGV. V lost 3 bases, J lost 1 base, and 4 bases stayed unmatched. This CDR3 spans 18 amino acids. CDR3 sequence reads: CASSLGLAGAWNTGELFF. The CDR3 region has the DNA TGTGCCAGCAGCTTGGGACTAGCGGGGGCTTGGAACACCGGGGAGCTGTTTTTT.

This clonotype was counted only a few times. The chain uses TRBV6-2 or TRBV6-3 and TRBJ2-3; 9 bases line up with TRBD2. The CDR3 sequence is 17 residues long. The germline gives CDR1 MNHEY, CDR2 SVGEGT. J was trimmed by 3 bases and V by 2 bases; bases with no gene match: 9. The CDR3 region has the DNA TGTGCCAGCAGTTACGAGCGGGGGGCGGTCGGAACAGATACGCAGTATTTT. It yields the protein CASSYERGAVGTDTQYF.

This clonotype has ten or more counts. The chain is built from TRBV5-4 and TRBJ1-2; 7 positions agree with TRBD1. The germline V gene has CDR1 SGHNT and CDR2 YYREEE (reference sequence). V lost 4 bases and J lost 6; bases outside the gene matches: 6. This CDR3 has 13 residues. CDR3 nucleotide sequence: TGTGCCAGCAGCCAGGGGGGTCCGGATGGCTACACCTTC. Its translation: CASSQGGPDGYTF.

V usage is TRBV5-1 and J usage is TRBJ2-7; D might be TRBD1 (6 bases). CDR3 size: 14 residues. V was shortened by 0 bases and J by 6 bases, with 13 bases between the two germline ends. Germline CDR1 SGHRS, CDR2 YFSETQ. CDR3 sequence: CASSLGQGNSEQYF. Here the CDR3 DNA reads TGCGCCAGCAGCTTGGGTCAGGGGAACAGCGAGCAGTACTTC.

This clonotype was seen ten or more times. The rearrangement uses TRBV6-5 and TRBJ2-7; either TRBD1 or TRBD2 may fit D (6 bases each). V lost 1 base and J 3 bases, leaving 10 bases between the germline ends. CDR1 and CDR2 (germline): MNHEY, SVGAGI. The CDR3 is 14 amino acids. CDR3 region: CASSYLGGNYEQYF. The DNA for the CDR3 is TGTGCCAGCAGTTACTTAGGGGGGAACTACGAGCAGTACTTC.

The chain combines TRBV12-2 with TRBJ1-1; the table assigns TRBD1, which was not confirmed against the DNA. TRBV12-2 is reported as a pseudogene. This CDR3 is built from 14 residues. This CDR3 is CASRPRGSITEAFF. The CDR3 DNA sequence: TGTGCAAGTCGCCCCAGGGGCTCGATTACTGAAGCTTTCTTT.

The rearrangement uses TRBV4-3 and TRBJ2-2; D is unclear. V gave up 3 bases and J gave up 3 bases, with 2 bases separating them. This CDR3 comprises 12 residues. From germline, CDR1 is LGHNA and CDR2 YSLEER. The DNA of the CDR3 is TGCGCCAGCAGCCAGTACACCGGGGAGCTGTTTTTT. Amino acids: CASSQYTGELFF.

DNA of the CDR3: TGTGCCAGCAGCTTTGATCTGGGGATTTCCTACGAGCAGTACTTC. This encodes CASSFDLGISYEQYF. J is TRBJ2-7 and V is TRBV7-9; D is ambiguous. This CDR3 is 15 amino acids long. Trimming stripped 3 bases from V and 1 base from J, with 13 bases between. CDR1 and CDR2 from the germline V gene are SEHNR and FQNEAQ (reference sequence).

This clonotype was found a few times. The chain is built from TRBV19 and TRBJ2-1, with a tentative D call TRBD2 (5 bases). Germline V gene lookup returns CDR1 LNHDA and CDR2 SQIVND (reference sequence). CDR3 length: 14 amino acids. Trimming stripped 3 bases from V and 0 bases from J, with 6 bases between. For the CDR3, the DNA is TGTGCCAGTAGTATGGGGAGCTCCTACAATGAGCAGTTCTTC. Its translation is CASSMGSSYNEQFF.

This clonotype was seen a few times. The chain employs TRBV4-3 and TRBJ2-2, with 9 bases fitting TRBD2. The V and J ends lost 1 base and 14 bases, in that order; junction bases with no gene match: 14. The V gene's germline CDR1 is LGHNA and CDR2 YSLEER. The CDR3 runs 16 residues. CDR3 residues: CASSQGGAGGPISLFF. The CDR3 DNA is TGCGCCAGCAGCCAAGGCGGAGCGGGGGGACCCATCTCCCTGTTTTTT.

This clonotype was observed at least ten times. The chain has TRBV20-1 and TRBJ2-1, with D possibly being TRBD1 (6 bases). The CDR3 consists of 15 residues. In germline, CDR1 is DFQATT, CDR2 SNEGSKA (reference sequence). The ends were cut back, 0 bases at V and 2 bases at J, with 11 bases in the middle. The CDR3 DNA follows: TGCAGTGCTAGAGATTCGACAGGCCCCTACAATGAGCAGTTCTTC. Amino acids: CSARDSTGPYNEQFF.

This clonotype was recorded at least ten times. The rearrangement joins TRBV29-1 to TRBJ2-5; D is possibly TRBD1 (6 bases). This CDR3 has 13 residues. Trimming pared 5 bases from V and 4 bases from J, leaving 14 bases between. Germline V gene data show CDR1 as SQVTM and CDR2 as ANQGSEA. The CDR3 protein is CSVTGTRRETQYF. CDR3 coding DNA: TGCAGCGTTACCGGGACAAGAAGAGAGACCCAGTACTTC.

The chain recombines TRBV4-1 with TRBJ2-1; the D is unclear. The germline V gene has CDR1 MGHRA and CDR2 YSYEKL. Deletions cut 1 base from V and 0 bases from J, with 10 bases between. This CDR3 spans 16 amino acids. The CDR3 spells CASSQVLLHSYNEQFF. Here the CDR3 DNA reads TGCGCCAGCAGCCAAGTGTTACTTCACTCCTACAATGAGCAGTTCTTC.